The rows below give T cell receptor beta chains drawn from one sample of a study of cytomegalovirus exposure and HLA in healthy donors. The table came from immunoSEQ multiplex PCR; TCRdb's copy has only in-frame clones and leaves some out. Of about 200,000 clones in the sample, around 86% were seen once. The source material was PBMCs. The receptors were gathered from a man aged 25-40 years in good health and CMV-seronegative. CDR3s include the opening cysteine and the closing phenylalanine or tryptophan. The D gene is left open where the match is weak. Size is omitted from some rows. Given values are once, few, many or a class for expanded clones.

j_gene | abundance | v_gene | len | d_gene | CDR3nt | CDR3aa
TRBJ1-5 | . | TRBV4-1 | 13 | . | TGCGCCAGCAGCCAAGAGGAGGGGCAGCCCCAGCATTTT | CASSQEEGQPQHF
TRBJ1-2 | . | TRBV7-6 | 19 | TRBD1 | TGTGCCAGCAGCTTAGTCGGCGGGTCTAGACAGGGTGATGACTATGGCTACACCTTC | CASSLVGGSRQGDDYGYTF
TRBJ2-1 | . | TRBV7-9 | 14 | . | TGTGCCAGCAGCTTGGGGCAGGGACTCAATGAGCAGTTCTTC | CASSLGQGLNEQFF
TRBJ2-1 | few | TRBV7-2 | 14 | TRBD1 | TGTGCCAGCAGCCCGGGACAGGGTCACAATGAGCAGTTCTTC | CASSPGQGHNEQFF
TRBJ1-3 | . | TRBV28 | 16 | . | TGTGCCAGCAGTTTGGGGGGGAGTAGTTCTGGAAACACCATATATTTT | CASSLGGSSSGNTIYF
TRBJ1-5 | . | TRBV7-2 | 17 | . | TGTGCCAGCAGCTTATGGAGCGGGGGCGAAAGCAATCAGCCCCAGCATTTT | CASSLWSGGESNQPQHF
TRBJ2-6 | . | TRBV7-2 | 14 | . | TGTGTCAGCAGCTCCGGGGAGGGGGCCAACGTCCTGACTTTC | CVSSSGEGANVLTF
TRBJ2-4 | . | TRBV27 | 13 | . | TGTGCCAGCAGTTTATATGCGGGAAACATTCAGTACTTC | CASSLYAGNIQYF
TRBJ1-2 | . | TRBV5-6 | 13 | TRBD1 | TGTGCCAGCAGCTTGGTAACAGGGGGCGGCTACACCTTC | CASSLVTGGGYTF
TRBJ2-7 | . | TRBV7-8 | 15 | . | TGTGCCAGCAGCTTAGATAGCACAGGTCCCTACGAGCAGTACTTC | CASSLDSTGPYEQYF
TRBJ2-5 | . | TRBV25-1 | 14 | . | TGTGCCAGCAGTGAATTTTCCAGGGAAGAGACCCAGTACTTC | CASSEFSREETQYF
TRBJ2-7 | once | TRBV6-5 | 16 | TRBD1 | TGTGCCAGCAGTTCCCCCCCGGGACAGGTTTACTACGAGCAGTACTTC | CASSSPPGQVYYEQYF
TRBJ2-7 | once | TRBV13 | 13 | . | TGTGCCAGCAGCTTGGGGGGAGTGGTCGAGCAGTACTTC | CASSLGGVVEQYF
TRBJ1-4 | . | TRBV28 | 11 | . | TGTGCCAGCCGTCTCAATGAAAAACTGTTTTTT | CASRLNEKLFF
TRBJ2-3 | . | TRBV5-4 | 15 | . | TGTGCCAGCAGCTTGTCCAGGTCCTTAGGTGATACGCAGTATTTT | CASSLSRSLGDTQYF
TRBJ2-4 | . | TRBV7-9 | 18 | TRBD1 | TGTGCCAGCATCAGAGGTCCGGGACAGGGGAATGGGAAAAACATTCAGTACTTC | CASIRGPGQGNGKNIQYF
TRBJ1-1 | once | TRBV6-5 | 14 | . | TGTGCCAGCAGTTACTCGAGATGGAACACTGAAGCTTTCTTT | CASSYSRWNTEAFF
TRBJ1-6 | once | TRBV6-6 | 11 | . | TGTGCAAAGCATTCGTCGTCACCCCTCCACTTT | CAKHSSSPLHF
TRBJ2-5 | . | TRBV7-9 | 14 | . | TGTGCCAGCGGGGCGGGGGCAAAGCGAGAGACCCAGTACTTC | CASGAGAKRETQYF
TRBJ2-7 | . | TRBV6-6 | 14 | . | TGTGCCAGCACCATGATTGGAGTTTCCTACGAGCAGTACTTC | CASTMIGVSYEQYF
TRBJ1-1 | . | TRBV28 | 15 | . | TGTGCCAGCAGCCTCCCTCACCGCGGGAACACTGAAGCTTTCTTT | CASSLPHRGNTEAFF
TRBJ2-6 | once | TRBV30 | 16 | TRBD1 | TGTGCCTGGAGCGGGGACAGGGCTCGTGGGGCCAACGTCCTGACTTTC | CAWSGDRARGANVLTF
TRBJ2-7 | . | TRBV5-1 | 14 | . | TGCGCCAGCAGCTTGGCCACAACAGTTTACGAGCAGTACTTC | CASSLATTVYEQYF
TRBJ1-4 | . | TRBV4-1 | 16 | . | TGCGCCAGCAGCCAAGACGGGTTAATAGTTAGGGGAAAACTGTTTTTT | CASSQDGLIVRGKLFF
TRBJ2-3 | few | TRBV5-4 | 15 | TRBD1 | TGTGCCAGCAGCAGATGGGACAGGGCCACAGATACGCAGTATTTT | CASSRWDRATDTQYF
TRBJ2-7 | . | TRBV18 | 16 | . | TGTGCCAGCTCACCACCGACTGCGACGGTTACCTACGAGCAGTACTTC | CASSPPTATVTYEQYF
TRBJ2-7 | once | TRBV11-3 | 13 | TRBD1 | TGTGCCAGCAGCCCAGGGACAGGCTACGAGCAGTACTTC | CASSPGTGYEQYF
TRBJ1-1 | once | TRBV18 | 15 | . | TGTGCCAGCTCACCACCGGTGGGGCGCAACACTGAAGCTTTCTTT | CASSPPVGRNTEAFF
TRBJ1-4 | . | TRBV7-9 | 17 | TRBD1 | TGTGCCAGCAGCTCACCTACCAGGGGGGCAACTAATGAAAAACTGTTTTTT | CASSSPTRGATNEKLFF
TRBJ2-1 | few | TRBV6-1 | 15 | TRBD1 | TGTGCCAGCAGGACCGGGACAGGGGCTCCCAATGAGCAGTTCTTC | CASRTGTGAPNEQFF
TRBJ2-5 | . | TRBV5-1 | 14 | TRBD1 | TGCGCCAGCAGCTCCGACAGGGAAGGAGAGACCCAGTACTTC | CASSSDREGETQYF
TRBJ1-2 | few | TRBV2 | 14 | . | TGTGCCAGCAGTGGGGGCATAGCTAACTATGGCTACACCTTC | CASSGGIANYGYTF
TRBJ2-7 | once | TRBV2 | 15 | TRBD2 | TGTGCCAGCAGTGGCGGGGGGGTCTCAAAGTACGAGCAGTACTTC | CASSGGGVSKYEQYF
TRBJ2-5 | . | TRBV13 | 19 | . | TGTGCCAGCAGCTCAAAAGGCAATTATCCGGGACACTTTCAAGAGACCCAGTACTTC | CASSSKGNYPGHFQETQYF
TRBJ2-7 | . | TRBV29-1 | 16 | TRBD2 | TGCAGCGTTGAGGCAGAGGGGGCTAGCGGGAGCTACGAGCAGTACTTC | CSVEAEGASGSYEQYF
TRBJ1-4 | once | TRBV2 | 13 | . | TGTGCCAGCAGTATGGACTATAATGAAAAACTGTTTTTT | CASSMDYNEKLFF
TRBJ2-3 | once | TRBV4-2 | 17 | TRBD2 | TGTGCCAGCAGCCCCCGGCTAGCGGGGCCTCCAAGAGATACGCAGTATTTT | CASSPRLAGPPRDTQYF
TRBJ2-7 | . | TRBV4-1 | 13 | . | TGCGCCAGCAGCCAAGGGCCCCTCTACGAGCAGTACTTC | CASSQGPLYEQYF
TRBJ2-3 | . | TRBV7-9 | 18 | TRBD2 | TGTGCCAGCAGCTCCGGACTAGCGGGGTCGACCGGCACAGATACGCAGTATTTT | CASSSGLAGSTGTDTQYF
TRBJ2-3 | . | TRBV18 | 15 | . | TGTGCCAGCTCACCACGCATTCGAGGGACAGATACGCAGTATTTT | CASSPRIRGTDTQYF
TRBJ2-7 | . | TRBV5-1 | 16 | TRBD2 | TGCGCCAGCAGCCTGGGGGACCCGGGGGGGACATACGAGCAGTACTTC | CASSLGDPGGTYEQYF